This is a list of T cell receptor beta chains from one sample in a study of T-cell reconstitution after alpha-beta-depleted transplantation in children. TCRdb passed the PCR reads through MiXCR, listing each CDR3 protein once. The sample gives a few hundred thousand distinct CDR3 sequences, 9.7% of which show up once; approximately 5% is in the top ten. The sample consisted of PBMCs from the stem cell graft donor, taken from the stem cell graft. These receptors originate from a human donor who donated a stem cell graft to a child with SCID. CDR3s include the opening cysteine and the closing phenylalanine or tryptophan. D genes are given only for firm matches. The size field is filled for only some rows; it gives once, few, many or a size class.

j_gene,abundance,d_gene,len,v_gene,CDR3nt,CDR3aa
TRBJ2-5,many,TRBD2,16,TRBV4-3,TGCGCCAGCAGCCAAGAGCTCTCGACTAGCGGGGAGACCCAGTACTTC,CASSQELSTSGETQYF
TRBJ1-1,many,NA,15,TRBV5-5,TGTGCCAGCAGCTCAGCCGGGATGACGGAAGGTGAAGCTTTCTTT,CASSSAGMTEGEAFF
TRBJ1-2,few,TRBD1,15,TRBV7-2,TGTGCCAGCAGCTTCCAACCAGGGGGCGCGGGGGGCTACACCTTC,CASSFQPGGAGGYTF
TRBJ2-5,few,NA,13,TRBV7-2,TGTGCCAGCAGCCGCCAGGGTTGGCAGACCCAGTACTTC,CASSRQGWQTQYF
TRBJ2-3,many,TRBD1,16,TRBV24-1,TGTGCCACCAGTGATTCTGGGACAGGGTGGCCAGATACGCAGTATTTT,CATSDSGTGWPDTQYF
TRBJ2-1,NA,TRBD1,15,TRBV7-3,TGTGCCAGCAGCCTTAGACAGGGAACATACAATGAGCAGTTCTTC,CASSLRQGTYNEQFF
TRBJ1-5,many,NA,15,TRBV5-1,TGCGCCAGCAGCTTGAGTGGTCTCGAGGATCAGCCCCAGCATTTT,CASSLSGLEDQPQHF
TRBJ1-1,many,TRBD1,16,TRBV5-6,TGTGCCAGCAGCTTGCGACAGGGAGGAGGAGATGTTGAAGCTTTCTTT,CASSLRQGGGDVEAFF
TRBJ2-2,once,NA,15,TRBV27,TGTGACAGCAGTTTGGGGCTAGTGAACACCGGGGAGCTGTTTTTT,CDSSLGLVNTGELFF
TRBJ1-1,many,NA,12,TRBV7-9,TGTGCCAGCAGCCCAGAGAACACTGAAGCTTTCTTT,CASSPENTEAFF
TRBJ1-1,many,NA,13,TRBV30,TGTGCCTGGAGTGTATTTGCGTACACTGAAGCTTTCTTT,CAWSVFAYTEAFF
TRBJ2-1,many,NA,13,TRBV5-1,TGCGCCAGCAGCTTGGTTGGGGGAGGTGAGCAGTTCTTC,CASSLVGGGEQFF
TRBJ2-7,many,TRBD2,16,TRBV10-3,TGTGCCATCAGTGAGTCGGGCGGGGGGATAGCCTACGAGCAGTACTTC,CAISESGGGIAYEQYF
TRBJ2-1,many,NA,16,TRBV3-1,TGTGCCAGCAGCCAACACCCGTCCCGGGGTGGCAATGAGCAGTTCTTC,CASSQHPSRGGNEQFF
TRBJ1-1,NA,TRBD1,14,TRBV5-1,TGCGCCAGCAGCATCACCGGGACAGGGGGAAAAGCTTTCTTT,CASSITGTGGKAFF
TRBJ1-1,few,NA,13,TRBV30,TGTGCCTGGAGTGCCGTGCTGAACACTGAAGCTTTCTTT,CAWSAVLNTEAFF
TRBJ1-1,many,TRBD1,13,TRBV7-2,TGTGCCAGCAGCTCGACAGGGTCCACTGAAGCTTTCTTT,CASSSTGSTEAFF
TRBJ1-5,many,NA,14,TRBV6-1,TGTGCCAGCATCGCGGGGTTGGGCAATCAGCCCCAGCATTTT,CASIAGLGNQPQHF
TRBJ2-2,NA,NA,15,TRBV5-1,TGCGCCAGCAGCTTGGGGGACACAGACACCGGGGAGCTGTTTTTT,CASSLGDTDTGELFF
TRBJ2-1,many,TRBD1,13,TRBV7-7,TGTGCCAGCAGCGACGGGACAGGGGGTGAGCAGTTCTTC,CASSDGTGGEQFF
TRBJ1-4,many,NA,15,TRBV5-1,TGCGCCAGCAGCTTGGGTGGCTTGAGGGATGAAAAACTGTTTTTT,CASSLGGLRDEKLFF
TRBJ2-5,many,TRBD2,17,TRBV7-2,TGTGCCAGCAGCTTAGGACCTAGCGGGGGGGGACAAGAGACCCAGTACTTC,CASSLGPSGGGQETQYF
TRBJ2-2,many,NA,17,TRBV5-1,TGCGCCAGCAGCTTGTTCCCCGGCAGGGTGAACACCGGGGAGCTGTTTTTT,CASSLFPGRVNTGELFF
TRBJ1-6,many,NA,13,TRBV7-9,TGTGCCAGCGGGTGGCAGTCGAATCCACCCCTCCACTTT,CASGWQSNPPLHF